The 12 T cell receptor beta chains reported below all come from one sample, sequenced in a study of identical twins' blood T cells. TCRdb reprocessed the 5' RACE reads via MiXCR and lists one record per CDR3 protein. The table records a few hundred thousand distinct CDR3 sequences, around 30% of them present only once. The sample comprised PBMCs. These receptor sequences come from a woman aged 18 to 49 in good health.

This clonotype has only a few counts. This chain connects TRBV18 to TRBJ2-1; TRBD2 might be the D (7 bases). Germline V gene lookup returns CDR1 KGHSH and CDR2 LQKENI. CDR3 length: 19 amino acids. Trimming removed 3 bases from V and 5 bases from J, with 26 bases in between. CDR3 sequence: CASSPRTSDMRGGHNEQFF. CDR3 in DNA: TGTGCCAGCTCACCCCGTACTAGCGACATGAGGGGGGGACACAATGAGCAGTTCTTC. Supplemented by reference TRBV18 and TRBJ2-1, the full variable domain reads NAGVMQNPRHLVRRRGQEARLRCSPMKGHSHVYWYRQLPEEGLKFMVYLQKENIIDESGMPKERFSAEFPKEGPSILRIQQVVRGDSAAYFCASSPRTSDMRGGHNEQFFGPGTRLTVL.

Notes on this clonotype: A junction boundary mismatches the germline segment, possibly from a read error. The chain couples TRBV9 to TRBJ1-1; 9 nucleotides align to TRBD1. The CDR3 extends over 16 amino acids. CDR1 SGDLS and CDR2 YYNGEE come from the germline V gene. In nucleotides, the CDR3 is TGTGTCAGCAGCGGACGGACAGGGGCCATGAACACTGAAGCTTTCTTT. This encodes CVSSGRTGAMNTEAFF.

The chain links TRBV11-2 to TRBJ2-3; a weak D match, TRBD2 (5 bases). CDR1 and CDR2 from the germline V gene are SGHAT and FQNNGV. The CDR3 is 14 residues long. V shed 1 base and J shed 4 bases, with 9 bases lying between them. This CDR3 reads CASSLGGNADTQYF. The CDR3 DNA reads as TGTGCCAGCAGCTTAGGAGGGAACGCAGATACGCAGTATTTT.

The CDR3 loop is CASSESRDRVDYGYTF. The CDR3 DNA is TGTGCCAGCAGTGAAAGTAGGGACAGGGTGGATTATGGCTACACCTTC. The V call is TRBV2, the J call TRBJ1-2, with 9 bases aligning to TRBD1. CDR3 length: 16 residues. J was trimmed by 5 bases and V by 2 bases; bases with no gene match: 9. Germline CDR1 SNHLY, CDR2 FYNNEI.

This clonotype was found once. The J gene is TRBJ1-3, the V gene TRBV29-1; D remains ambiguous. CDR1 and CDR2 from the germline V gene are SQVTM and ANQGSEA. The CDR3 has 11 amino acids. For the CDR3, the DNA is TGCAGTGCCCACTCTGGAAACACCATATATTTT. Translated: CSAHSGNTIYF.

Only a few counts were recorded for this clonotype. V gene TRBV29-1 combines with J gene TRBJ2-1; D uncertain. Between the trimmed V and J ends, which lost 7 bases and 0 bases, there was a span of 16 bases. The CDR3 has 15 amino acids. Looked up from germline, CDR1 is SQVTM and CDR2 is ANQGSEA. CDR3 nucleotides: TGCAGCGCCTACCTAGTTGCCGCCTCCTACAATGAGCAGTTCTTC. This sequence encodes CSAYLVAASYNEQFF.

This chain joins TRBV5-1 and TRBJ2-1; D may be TRBD1 (5 bases). Trimming took off 4 bases at V and 4 bases at J, with 15 bases between the two ends. The germline gives CDR1 SGHRS, CDR2 YFSETQ. The CDR3 totals 15 residues. The CDR3 DNA reads as TGCGCCAGCAGCCGTACGCAACCAGGGTACAATGAGCAGTTCTTC. It yields the protein CASSRTQPGYNEQFF.

Concerning this clonotype itself: A read error may produce the germline difference seen at one junction end. This chain links TRBV6-5 with TRBJ1-1; D possibly corresponds to TRBD1 (6 bases). CDR1 MNHEY and CDR2 SVGAGI come from the germline V gene. The CDR3 is made up of 15 amino acids. CDR3 coding DNA: TGTGCCAGCAGCTCACGGGCAGGGGTGAAGACTGAAGCTTTCTTT. Translated: CASSSRAGVKTEAFF.

Regarding this clonotype: A read error may produce the germline difference seen at one junction end. This chain joins TRBV9 and TRBJ2-1; D is ambiguous. The V gene's germline CDR1 is SGDLS and CDR2 YYNGEE. This CDR3 contains 15 residues. The CDR3 reads CASSVAMSPNNEQFF. The CDR3 bases are TGTGCCAGCAGCGTAGCAATGAGCCCGAACAATGAACAGTTCTTC.

V gene TRBV7-9 combines with J gene TRBJ1-1; TRBD1 might be the D (6 bases). CDR3 size: 16 residues. The germline CDR1 and CDR2 sequences are SEHNR and FQNEAQ (reference sequence). Deletions cut 2 bases from V and 10 bases from J, with 23 bases between. CDR3 protein: CASSLIPVGGRVGAFF. The CDR3 nucleotides are TGTGCCAGCAGCTTAATCCCGGTCGGGGGGCGAGTGGGAGCTTTCTTT.

This clonotype was seen only a few times. Since the CDR3 does not end with the conserved phenylalanine or tryptophan, this likely comes from a read error. The CDR3 nucleotides are TGCAGCGTTACAGGGGGCGCCGACTATGGCTACACCTCC. Amino acids: CSVTGGADYGYTS. The chain recombines TRBV29-1 with TRBJ1-2, with 9 nucleotides matching TRBD1. The germline CDR1 and CDR2 sequences are SQVTM and ANQGSEA. V was clipped by 5 bases and J by 3 bases; unmatched bases: 4. The CDR3 consists of 13 residues.

The rearrangement joins TRBV5-6 to TRBJ1-4, with D possibly being TRBD1 (5 bases). The V end lost 4 bases, the J end lost 3 bases, and 13 bases lay between the germline ends. From germline, CDR1 is SGHDT and CDR2 YYEEEE. The CDR3 contains 15 residues. The CDR3 spells CASSLTGRSNEKLFF. As DNA, the CDR3 is TGTGCCAGCAGCCTAACGGGACGGTCTAATGAAAAACTGTTTTTT.